This TCR beta chain emerged from a study of T cell clonality in common variable immunodeficiency. The length of the CDR3 is 13 residues. V lost 3 bases, J lost 5 bases, and 9 bases lay in between. Per germline, CDR1 MRHNA and CDR2 SNTAGT. Method: immunoSEQ multiplex PCR; TCRdb's copy keeps in-frame clones and lacks some. This sample carries 35,000 to 55,000 clones, none of them present only once. Note on this clone: The read finishes 3 residues shy of the CDR3 end, and the germline J gene is used to complete it.

This receptor was obtained from a person aged 18 to 69 in good health. V gene TRBV6-4 combines with J gene TRBJ2-3; D perhaps matches TRBD1 (5 bases). Input material: peripheral blood mononuclear cells. Partial CDR3 DNA: TGTGCCAGCAGTGAACAGGCTAAAGATACG. Its translation is CASSEQAKDT. The whole CDR3 protein is CASSEQAKDTQYF.